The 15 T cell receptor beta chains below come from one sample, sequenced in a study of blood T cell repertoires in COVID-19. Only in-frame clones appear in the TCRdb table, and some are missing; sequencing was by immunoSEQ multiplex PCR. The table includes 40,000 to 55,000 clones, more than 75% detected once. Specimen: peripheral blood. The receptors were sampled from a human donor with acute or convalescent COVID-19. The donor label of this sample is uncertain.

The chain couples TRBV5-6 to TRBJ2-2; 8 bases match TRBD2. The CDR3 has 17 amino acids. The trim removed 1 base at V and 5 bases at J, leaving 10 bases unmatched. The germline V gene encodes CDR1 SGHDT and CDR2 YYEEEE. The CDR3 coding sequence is TGTGCCAGCAGCTTGTTTACGAGCGGGGGTTCAACCGGGGAGCTGTTTTTT. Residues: CASSLFTSGGSTGELFF.

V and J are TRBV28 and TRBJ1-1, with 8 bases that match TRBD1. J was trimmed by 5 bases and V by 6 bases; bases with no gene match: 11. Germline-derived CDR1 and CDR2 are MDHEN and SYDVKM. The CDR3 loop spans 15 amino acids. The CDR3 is CASSLGTGGRTEAFF. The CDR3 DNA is TGTGCCAGCAGCTTAGGGACAGGAGGAAGGACTGAAGCTTTCTTT.

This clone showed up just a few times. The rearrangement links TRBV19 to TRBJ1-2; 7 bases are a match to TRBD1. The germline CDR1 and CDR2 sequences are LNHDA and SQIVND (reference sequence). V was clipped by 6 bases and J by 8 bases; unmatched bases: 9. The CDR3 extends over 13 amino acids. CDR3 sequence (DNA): TGTGCCAGTAGATCTTGGACAGGCGTCGGCTACACCTTC. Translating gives CASRSWTGVGYTF.

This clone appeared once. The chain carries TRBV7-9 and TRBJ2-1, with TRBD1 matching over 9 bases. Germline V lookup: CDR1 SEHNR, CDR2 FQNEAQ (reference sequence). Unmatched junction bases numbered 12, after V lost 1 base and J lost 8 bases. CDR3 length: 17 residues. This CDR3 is CASSLGISGQGGDEQFF. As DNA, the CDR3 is TGTGCCAGCAGCTTAGGAATTTCGGGACAGGGTGGGGATGAGCAGTTCTTC. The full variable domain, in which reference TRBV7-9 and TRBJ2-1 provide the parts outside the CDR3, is DTGVSQNPRHKITKRGQNVTFRCDPISEHNRLYWYRQTLGQGPEFLTYFQNEAQLEKSRLLSDRFSAERPKGSFSTLEIQRTEQGDSAMYLCASSLGISGQGGDEQFFGPGTRLTVL.

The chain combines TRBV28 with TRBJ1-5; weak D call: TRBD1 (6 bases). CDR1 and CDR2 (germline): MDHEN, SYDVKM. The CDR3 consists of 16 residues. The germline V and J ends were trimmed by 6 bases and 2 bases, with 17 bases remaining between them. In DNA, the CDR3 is TGTGCCAGCAGCTGGGGCGGGGGGGCAGGCAATCAGCCCCAGCATTTT. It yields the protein CASSWGGGAGNQPQHF.

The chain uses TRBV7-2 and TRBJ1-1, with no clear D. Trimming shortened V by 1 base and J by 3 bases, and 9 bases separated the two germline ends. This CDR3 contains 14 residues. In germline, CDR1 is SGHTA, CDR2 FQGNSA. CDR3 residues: CASSLDRGYTEAFF. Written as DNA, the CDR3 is TGTGCCAGCAGCTTAGATCGAGGGTACACTGAAGCTTTCTTT.

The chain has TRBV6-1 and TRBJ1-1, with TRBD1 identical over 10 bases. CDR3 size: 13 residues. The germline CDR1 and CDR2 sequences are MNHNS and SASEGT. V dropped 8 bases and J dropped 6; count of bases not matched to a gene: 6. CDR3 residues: CASGGTGESEAFF. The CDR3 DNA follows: TGTGCCAGCGGTGGGACAGGGGAATCTGAAGCTTTCTTT.

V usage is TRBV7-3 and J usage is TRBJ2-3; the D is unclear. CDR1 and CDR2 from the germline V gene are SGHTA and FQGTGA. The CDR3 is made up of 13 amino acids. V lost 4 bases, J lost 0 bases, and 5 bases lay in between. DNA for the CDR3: TGTGCCAGCAGCTCCACTAGCACAGATACGCAGTATTTT. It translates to CASSSTSTDTQYF.

CDR3 bases: TGTGCCAGCAGTTTCCGGACTGGAGACAATGAGCAGTTCTTC. Protein product: CASSFRTGDNEQFF. The J gene is TRBJ2-1, the V gene TRBV6-5; D is perhaps TRBD2 (5 bases). The CDR3 is 14 residues long. The germline V gene has CDR1 MNHEY and CDR2 SVGAGI. Trimming removed 4 bases at V and 5 bases at J, with 12 bases between.

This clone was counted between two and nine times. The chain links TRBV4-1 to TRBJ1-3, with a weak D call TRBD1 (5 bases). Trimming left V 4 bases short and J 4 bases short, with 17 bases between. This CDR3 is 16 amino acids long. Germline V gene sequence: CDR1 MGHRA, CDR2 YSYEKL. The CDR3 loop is CASSLQYGTVGNTIYF. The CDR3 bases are TGCGCCAGCAGCCTACAATATGGGACTGTAGGAAACACCATATATTTT.

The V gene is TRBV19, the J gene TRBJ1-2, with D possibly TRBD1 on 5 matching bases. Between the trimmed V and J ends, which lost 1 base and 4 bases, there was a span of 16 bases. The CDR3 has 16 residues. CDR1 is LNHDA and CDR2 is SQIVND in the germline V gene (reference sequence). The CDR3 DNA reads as TGTGCCAGTAGTATAGCGGTTCGGCAGGGATCCTATGGCTACACCTTC. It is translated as CASSIAVRQGSYGYTF. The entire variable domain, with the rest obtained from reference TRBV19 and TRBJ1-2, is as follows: DGGITQSPKYLFRKEGQNVTLSCEQNLNHDAMYWYRQDPGQGLRLIYYSQIVNDFQKGDIAEGYSVSREKKESFPLTVTSAQKNPTAFYLCASSIAVRQGSYGYTFGSGTRLTVV.

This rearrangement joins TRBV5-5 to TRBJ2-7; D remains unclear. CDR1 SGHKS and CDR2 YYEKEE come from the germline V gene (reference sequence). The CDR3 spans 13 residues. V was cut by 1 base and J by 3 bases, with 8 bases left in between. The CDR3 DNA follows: TGTGCCAGCAGCTTGCCGACAATCTACGAGCAGTACTTC. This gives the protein CASSLPTIYEQYF.

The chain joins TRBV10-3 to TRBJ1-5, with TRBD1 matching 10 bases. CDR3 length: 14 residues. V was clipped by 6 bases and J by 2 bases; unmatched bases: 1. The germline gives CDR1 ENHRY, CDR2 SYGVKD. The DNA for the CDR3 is TGTGCCATCAGAGGGACAGGGGGCAATCAGCCCCAGCATTTT. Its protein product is CAIRGTGGNQPQHF.

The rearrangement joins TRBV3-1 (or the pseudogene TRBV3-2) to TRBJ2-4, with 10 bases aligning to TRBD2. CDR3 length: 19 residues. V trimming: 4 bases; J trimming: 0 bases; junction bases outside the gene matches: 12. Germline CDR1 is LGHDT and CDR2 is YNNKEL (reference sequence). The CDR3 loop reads CASSLSGTSANQAKNIQYF. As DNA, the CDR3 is TGTGCCAGCAGCCTCTCCGGGACTAGCGCTAATCAAGCCAAAAACATTCAGTACTTC.

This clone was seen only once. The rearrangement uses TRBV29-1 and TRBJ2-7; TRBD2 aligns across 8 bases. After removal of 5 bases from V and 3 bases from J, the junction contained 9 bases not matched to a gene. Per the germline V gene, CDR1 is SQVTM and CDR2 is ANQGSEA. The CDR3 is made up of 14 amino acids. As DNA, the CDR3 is TGCAGCGTTTTACCCGGGACTAGGAACTACGAGCAGTACTTC. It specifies CSVLPGTRNYEQYF.